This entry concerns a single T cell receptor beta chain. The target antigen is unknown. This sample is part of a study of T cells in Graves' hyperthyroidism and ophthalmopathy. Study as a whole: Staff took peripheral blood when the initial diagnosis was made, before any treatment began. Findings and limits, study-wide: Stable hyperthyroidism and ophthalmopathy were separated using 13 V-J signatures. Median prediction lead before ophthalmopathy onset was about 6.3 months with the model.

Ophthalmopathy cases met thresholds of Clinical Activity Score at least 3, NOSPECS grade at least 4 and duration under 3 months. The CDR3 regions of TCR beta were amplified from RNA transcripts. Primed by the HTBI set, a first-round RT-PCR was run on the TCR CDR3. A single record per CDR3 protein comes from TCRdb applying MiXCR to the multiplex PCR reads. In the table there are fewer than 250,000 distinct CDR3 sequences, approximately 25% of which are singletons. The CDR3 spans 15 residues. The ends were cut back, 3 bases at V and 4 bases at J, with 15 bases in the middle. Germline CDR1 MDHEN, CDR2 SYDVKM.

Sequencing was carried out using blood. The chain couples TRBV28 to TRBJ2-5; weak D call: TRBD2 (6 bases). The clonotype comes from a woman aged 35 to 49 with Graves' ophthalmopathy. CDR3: CASSLLEEGRETQYF. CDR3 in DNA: TGTGCCAGCAGTTTGCTAGAGGAGGGGAGAGAGACCCAGTACTTC.